This note documents a single T cell receptor beta chain sequence. The data were taken from a study of blood T cell repertoires in COVID-19. Study in general: Specimens from acute and convalescent COVID-19 originated in the United States, Italy and Spain.

Profiled with immunoSEQ multiplex PCR; TCRdb holds only in-frame clones, not every one. Here the sample spans under 60,000 clones, around 90% being singletons. Sequencing was carried out using peripheral blood. The TCR comes from a man aged 50 to 60 with active COVID-19.

This CDR3 is CASSYSITRDNEQFF. The DNA of the CDR3 is TGTGCCAGCAGTTACTCCATAACCCGGGACAATGAGCAGTTCTTC. The V call is TRBV6-5, the J call TRBJ2-1; D gene ambiguous. V was pared by 0 bases and J by 5 bases, with 11 bases between. The germline CDR1 and CDR2 sequences are MNHEY and SVGAGI. The CDR3 runs 15 residues.